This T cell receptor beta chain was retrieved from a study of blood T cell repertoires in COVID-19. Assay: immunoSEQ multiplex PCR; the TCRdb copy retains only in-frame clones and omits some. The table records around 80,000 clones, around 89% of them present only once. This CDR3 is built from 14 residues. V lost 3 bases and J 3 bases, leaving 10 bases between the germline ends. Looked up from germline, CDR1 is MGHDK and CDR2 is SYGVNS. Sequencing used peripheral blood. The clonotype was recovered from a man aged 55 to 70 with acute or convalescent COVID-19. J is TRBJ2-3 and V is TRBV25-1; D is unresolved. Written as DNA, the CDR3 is TGTGCCAGCAGTGAGTCTAGTAGGACAGATACGCAGTATTTT. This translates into CASSESSRTDTQYF.